The 4 T cell receptor beta chains below were found in one sample sequenced in a study of beta chain features in type 1 diabetes (dated by TCRdb to between 2017 and 2018). Study-wide conclusions, independent of this receptor: In all four CD4+ subsets, TCRB CDR3 length was moderately but significantly shorter in type 1 diabetes patients.

These receptors' targets are unknown. The library was made by the immunoSEQ multiplex PCR assay. The High Capacity cDNA Reverse Transcription Kit was used to reverse transcribe all of the isolated RNA, meaning that expressed TCRB transcripts were what got sequenced. The table was pulled from immuneACCESS by TCRdb, which kept in-frame rearrangements only. Such tables lose some clones; where checked, under half of the loss comes from unresolved V genes, and the rest has no known cause. The sample table holds about 700,000 clones, of which 10% to 15% were seen once. The ten largest clones represent approximately 0.02% of the sample. Sequences were obtained from naive CD4+ T cells from blood. Reading the label with the study, this specimen's cell subset or site is: true naive CD4+ T cells. All receptors come from a man aged 18 to 29 with type 1 diabetes.

This clone was seen only a few times. This sequence joins TRBV7-2 and TRBJ2-1, with D possibly being TRBD2 (6 bases). This CDR3 has 14 amino acids. Per germline, CDR1 SGHTA and CDR2 FQGNSA. V gave up 5 bases and J gave up 7 bases, with 15 bases separating them. CDR3 region: CASSRGTSGNEQFF. The CDR3 nucleotides read TGTGCCAGCAGCCGCGGGACTTCGGGGAATGAGCAGTTCTTC.

A few counts support this clone. The rearrangement joins TRBV6-1 to TRBJ2-5; D remains unclear. V lost 4 bases, J lost 2 bases, and 5 bases lay in between. CDR3 length: 12 amino acids. Germline CDR1 is MNHNS and CDR2 is SASEGT. The DNA of the CDR3 is TGTGCCAGCAGTGTCTTACAAGAGACCCAGTACTTC. Translated, it gives CASSVLQETQYF.

Only a few counts were recorded for this clone. The chain combines TRBV5-6 with TRBJ2-3; a weak D match, TRBD2 (5 bases). The CDR3 covers 17 residues. CDR1 is SGHDT, CDR2 YYEEEE, per germline. Deletions cut 3 bases from V and 8 bases from J, with 25 bases between. CDR3: CASSSRAGKSVHSTQYF. DNA of the CDR3: TGTGCCAGCAGCTCGAGGGCCGGCAAGAGCGTTCATAGTACGCAGTATTTT.

This clone was counted only a few times. The chain has TRBV25-1 and TRBJ1-1; a weak D match, TRBD1 (5 bases). Trimming pared 5 bases from V and 2 bases from J, leaving 9 bases between. CDR1 is MGHDK and CDR2 is SYGVNS in the germline V gene. The CDR3 length is 13 residues. The CDR3 bases are TGTGCCAGCAGTCGGACACCTAACACTGAAGCTTTCTTT. It translates to CASSRTPNTEAFF.